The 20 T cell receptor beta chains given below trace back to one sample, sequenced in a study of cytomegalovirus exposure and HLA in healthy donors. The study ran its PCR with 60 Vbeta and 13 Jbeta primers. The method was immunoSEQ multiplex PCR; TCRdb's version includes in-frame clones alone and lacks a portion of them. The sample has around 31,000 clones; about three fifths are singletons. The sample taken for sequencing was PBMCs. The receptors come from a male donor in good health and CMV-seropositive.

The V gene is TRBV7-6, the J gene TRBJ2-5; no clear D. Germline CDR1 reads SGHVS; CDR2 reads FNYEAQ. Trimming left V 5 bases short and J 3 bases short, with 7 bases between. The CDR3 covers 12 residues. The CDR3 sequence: CASSDIKETQYF. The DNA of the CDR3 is TGTGCCAGCAGCGACATCAAAGAGACCCAGTACTTC.

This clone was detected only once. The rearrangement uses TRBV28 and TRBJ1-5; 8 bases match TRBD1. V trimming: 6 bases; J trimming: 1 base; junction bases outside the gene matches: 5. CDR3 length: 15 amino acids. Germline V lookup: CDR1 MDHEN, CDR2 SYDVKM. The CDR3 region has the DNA TGTGCCAGCAGGGGGACAGGCCGGAGCAATCAGCCCCAGCATTTT. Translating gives CASRGTGRSNQPQHF.

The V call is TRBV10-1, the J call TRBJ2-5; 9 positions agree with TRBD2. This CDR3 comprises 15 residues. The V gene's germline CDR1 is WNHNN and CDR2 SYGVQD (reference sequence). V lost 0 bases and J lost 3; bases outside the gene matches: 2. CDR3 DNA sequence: TGCGCCAGCAGTGAGTCTAGCGGGAGAAAAGAGACCCAGTACTTC. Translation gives CASSESSGRKETQYF.

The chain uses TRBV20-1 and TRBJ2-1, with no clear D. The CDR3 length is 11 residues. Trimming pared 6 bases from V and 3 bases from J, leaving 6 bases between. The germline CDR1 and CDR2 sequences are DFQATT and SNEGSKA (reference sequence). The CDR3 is CSAVLYNEQFF. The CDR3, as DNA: TGCAGTGCCGTTCTCTACAATGAGCAGTTCTTC.

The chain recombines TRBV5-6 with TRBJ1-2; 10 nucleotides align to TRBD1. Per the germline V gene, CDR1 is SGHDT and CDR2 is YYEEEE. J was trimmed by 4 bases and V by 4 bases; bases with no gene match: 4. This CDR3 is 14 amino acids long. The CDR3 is CASSLRTGGYGYTF. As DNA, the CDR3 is TGTGCCAGCAGCCTAAGGACAGGGGGCTATGGCTACACCTTC.

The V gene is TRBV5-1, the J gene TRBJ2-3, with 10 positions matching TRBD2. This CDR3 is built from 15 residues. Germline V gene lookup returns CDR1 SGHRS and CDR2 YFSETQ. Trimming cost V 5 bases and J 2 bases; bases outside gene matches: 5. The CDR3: CASRAGTSVTDTQYF. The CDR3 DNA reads TGCGCCAGCAGGGCCGGGACTAGCGTCACAGATACGCAGTATTTT.

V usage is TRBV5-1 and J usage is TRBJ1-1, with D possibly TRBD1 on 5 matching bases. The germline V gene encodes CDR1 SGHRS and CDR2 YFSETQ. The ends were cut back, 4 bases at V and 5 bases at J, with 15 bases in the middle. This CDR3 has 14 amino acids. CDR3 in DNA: TGCGCCAGCAGCCCGGCCGCAGGGCAGACTGAAGCTTTCTTT. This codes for CASSPAAGQTEAFF.

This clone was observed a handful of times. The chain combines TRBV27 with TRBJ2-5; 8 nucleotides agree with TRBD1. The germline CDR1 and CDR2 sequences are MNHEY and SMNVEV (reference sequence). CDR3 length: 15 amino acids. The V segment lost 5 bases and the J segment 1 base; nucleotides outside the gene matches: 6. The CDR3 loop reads CASSGTGGSQETQYF. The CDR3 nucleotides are TGTGCCAGCAGTGGGACAGGAGGGTCCCAAGAGACCCAGTACTTC.

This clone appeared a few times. This chain's CDR3 is CASSLVLTGDTQYF. The CDR3 coding sequence is TGTGCCAGCAGCTTAGTGCTAACAGGGGATACGCAGTATTTT. The rearrangement links TRBV7-2 to TRBJ2-3; D possibly corresponds to TRBD1 (6 bases). V dropped 1 base and J dropped 6 bases, with 11 bases sitting between them. CDR3 size: 14 residues. From germline, CDR1 is SGHTA and CDR2 FQGNSA.

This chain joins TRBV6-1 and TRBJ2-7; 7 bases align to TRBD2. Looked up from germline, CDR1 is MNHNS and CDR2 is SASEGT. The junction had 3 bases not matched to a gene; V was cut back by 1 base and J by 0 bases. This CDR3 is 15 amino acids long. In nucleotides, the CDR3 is TGTGCCAGCAGTGAAGGTCTAGCGGCCTCCTACGAGCAGTACTTC. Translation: CASSEGLAASYEQYF.

CDR3 amino acids: CASSPRSGLQNTEAFF. Here the CDR3 DNA reads TGTGCCAGTAGTCCCCGATCGGGACTCCAGAACACTGAAGCTTTCTTT. The chain couples TRBV19 to TRBJ1-1, with a possible D match to TRBD1 (5 bases). CDR1 LNHDA and CDR2 SQIVND come from the germline V gene (reference sequence). The CDR3 has 16 residues. Trimming left V 5 bases short and J 1 base short, with 17 bases between.

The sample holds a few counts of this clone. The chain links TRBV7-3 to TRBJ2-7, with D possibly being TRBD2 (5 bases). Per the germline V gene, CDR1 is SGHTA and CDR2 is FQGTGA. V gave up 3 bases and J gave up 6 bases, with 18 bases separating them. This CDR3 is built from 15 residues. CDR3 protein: CASSFTGYGPSEQYF. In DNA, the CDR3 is TGTGCCAGCAGCTTCACGGGATATGGTCCCAGCGAGCAGTACTTC.

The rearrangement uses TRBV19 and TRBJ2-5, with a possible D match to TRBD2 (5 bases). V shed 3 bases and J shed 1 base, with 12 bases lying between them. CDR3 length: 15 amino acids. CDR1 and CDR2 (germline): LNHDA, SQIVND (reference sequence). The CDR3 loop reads CASSMSGRLQETQYF. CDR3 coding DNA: TGTGCCAGTAGTATGTCTGGGAGACTCCAAGAGACCCAGTACTTC.

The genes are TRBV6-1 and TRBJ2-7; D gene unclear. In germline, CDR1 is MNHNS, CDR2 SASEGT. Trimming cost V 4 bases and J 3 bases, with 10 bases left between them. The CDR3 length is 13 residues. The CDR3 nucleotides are TGTGCCAGCAGTGTTTACAGAGTCTACGAGCAGTACTTC. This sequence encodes CASSVYRVYEQYF.

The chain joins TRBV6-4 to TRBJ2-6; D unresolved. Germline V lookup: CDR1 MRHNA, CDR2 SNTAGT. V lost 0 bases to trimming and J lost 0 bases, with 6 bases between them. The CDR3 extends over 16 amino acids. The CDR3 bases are TGTGCCAGCAGTGACTCGGGCAGCTCTGGGGCCAACGTCCTGACTTTC. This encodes CASSDSGSSGANVLTF.

The CDR3 sequence: CASSVSGARYEKLFF. In nucleotides, the CDR3 is TGTGCCAGTAGTGTTTCAGGCGCGCGTTATGAAAAACTGTTTTTT. The chain couples TRBV19 to TRBJ1-4; D is unclear. Germline CDR1 is LNHDA and CDR2 is SQIVND (reference sequence). Deletions cut 5 bases from V and 6 bases from J, with 16 bases between. This CDR3 region has 15 residues.

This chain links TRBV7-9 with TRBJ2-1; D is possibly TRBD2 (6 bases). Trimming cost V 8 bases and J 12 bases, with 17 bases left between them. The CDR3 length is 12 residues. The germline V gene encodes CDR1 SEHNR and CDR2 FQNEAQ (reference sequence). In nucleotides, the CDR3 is TGTGCCAGCGGCTACGCCAACGGGGGGCAGTTCTTC. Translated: CASGYANGGQFF. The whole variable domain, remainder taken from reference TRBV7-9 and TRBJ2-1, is DTGVSQNPRHKITKRGQNVTFRCDPISEHNRLYWYRQTLGQGPEFLTYFQNEAQLEKSRLLSDRFSAERPKGSFSTLEIQRTEQGDSAMYLCASGYANGGQFFGPGTRLTVL.

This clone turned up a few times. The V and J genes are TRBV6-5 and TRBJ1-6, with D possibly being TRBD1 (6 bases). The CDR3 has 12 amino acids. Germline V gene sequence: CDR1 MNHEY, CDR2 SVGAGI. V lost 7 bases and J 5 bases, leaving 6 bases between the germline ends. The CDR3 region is CASTGDNSPLHF. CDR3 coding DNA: TGTGCCAGCACAGGGGATAATTCACCCCTCCACTTT.

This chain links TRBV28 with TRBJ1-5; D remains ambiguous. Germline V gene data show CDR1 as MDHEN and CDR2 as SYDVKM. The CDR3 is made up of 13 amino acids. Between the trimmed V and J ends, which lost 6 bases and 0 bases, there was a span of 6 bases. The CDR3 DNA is TGTGCCAGCAGGGCTGATAGCAATCAGCCCCAGCATTTT. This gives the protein CASRADSNQPQHF. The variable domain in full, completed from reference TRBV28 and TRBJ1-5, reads DVKVTQSSRYLVKRTGEKVFLECVQDMDHENMFWYRQDPGLGLRLIYFSYDVKMKEKGDIPEGYSVSREKKERFSLILESASTNQTSMYLCASRADSNQPQHFGDGTRLSIL.

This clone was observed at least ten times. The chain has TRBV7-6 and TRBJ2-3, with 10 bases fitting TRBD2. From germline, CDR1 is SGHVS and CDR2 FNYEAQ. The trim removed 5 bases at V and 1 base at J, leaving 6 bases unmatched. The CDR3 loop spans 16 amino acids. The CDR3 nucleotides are TGTGCCAGCAGCCCGGGGCTAGCGGGGGGCACAGATACGCAGTATTTT. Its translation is CASSPGLAGGTDTQYF.